The 27 T cell receptor beta chains below were found in one sample sequenced in a study of blood T cells in healthy people across ages. A second roughly 6 to 11 cycle PCR used barcoded and J-beta primers. One entry per CDR3 protein results from TCRdb running MiXCR on the 5' RACE reads. Of about 750,000 distinct CDR3 sequences listed, about 55% are singletons. The sample consisted of blood. The receptors shown here come from a man older than 75 in good health.

The chain links TRBV10-2 to TRBJ1-1; D may be TRBD1 (6 bases). Trimming shortened V by 6 bases and J by 7 bases, and 9 bases separated the two germline ends. This CDR3 is built from 11 residues. Germline V lookup: CDR1 WSHSY, CDR2 SAAADI. The CDR3 region is CASRGTREAFF. The CDR3 nucleotides are TGCGCCAGCAGAGGGACACGTGAAGCTTTCTTT.

The chain has TRBV15 and TRBJ2-5; no clear D gene. The V end lost 1 base, the J end lost 5 bases, and 8 bases lay between the germline ends. Per germline, CDR1 LNHNV and CDR2 YYDKDF (reference sequence). This CDR3 is built from 13 residues. CDR3 bases: TGTGCCACCAGCAGAGGCCGGGTCGAGACCCAGTACTTC. Its translation: CATSRGRVETQYF.

This CDR3 is CSVRAGSSYEQYF. The CDR3 nucleotides read TGCAGCGTCCGGGCAGGGAGCTCCTACGAGCAGTACTTC. The chain uses TRBV29-1 and TRBJ2-7; D is possibly TRBD1 or TRBD2 (5 bases each). V was shortened by 6 bases and J by 0 bases, with 12 bases between the two germline ends. The CDR3 is made up of 13 amino acids. Germline CDR1 SQVTM, CDR2 ANQGSEA.

Worth noting for this clonotype: One end of the junction fails to match germline, which may point to a read error. V gene TRBV12-3 or TRBV12-4 combines with J gene TRBJ2-5, with 8 positions matching TRBD1. This CDR3 region has 13 residues. The DNA for the CDR3 is TGTGCCTGCAGTTTGCAGGGGGCGGAGACCCAGTACTTC. Translating it yields CACSLQGAETQYF.

This clonotype was counted a few times. This chain joins TRBV27 and TRBJ2-5; D perhaps matches TRBD2 (5 bases). The CDR3 contains 14 residues. Trimming pared 2 bases from V and 5 bases from J, leaving 12 bases between. Germline V CDR1 and CDR2: MNHEY, SMNVEV (reference sequence). The CDR3 protein is CASSLAGLRETQYF. Written as DNA, the CDR3 is TGTGCCAGCAGTTTAGCGGGTTTACGGGAGACCCAGTACTTC.

V and J are TRBV2 and TRBJ1-2, with a tentative D call TRBD1 (6 bases). The CDR3 loop spans 14 amino acids. V was cut by 3 bases and J by 4 bases, with 12 bases left in between. Looked up from germline, CDR1 is SNHLY and CDR2 is FYNNEI. CDR3 nucleotides: TGTGCCAGCAGTGAGCGGGGGGCGACCTATGGCTACACCTTC. It yields the protein CASSERGATYGYTF.

This clonotype was detected once. The CDR3, as DNA: TGTGCCAGCAGCTTAGGGAGGGAGGACACTGAAGCTTTCTTT. Amino acids: CASSLGREDTEAFF. The chain links TRBV7-2 to TRBJ1-1; no firm D call. From germline, CDR1 is SGHTA and CDR2 FQGNSA. Trimming removed 1 base at V and 3 bases at J, with 9 bases between. The CDR3 has 14 residues.

Only a few counts were recorded for this clonotype. V usage is TRBV7-3 and J usage is TRBJ2-5; the match to TRBD2 covers 12 bases. The CDR3 covers 15 residues. The trim removed 5 bases at V and 11 bases at J, leaving 12 bases unmatched. Germline CDR1 reads SGHTA; CDR2 reads FQGTGA. The chain's CDR3 is CASSLGLAGPNEQYF. CDR3 in DNA: TGTGCCAGCAGCCTAGGACTAGCGGGACCCAATGAGCAGTACTTC.

The chain employs TRBV29-1 and TRBJ1-1; no clear D. CDR1 is SQVTM and CDR2 is ANQGSEA in the germline V gene. The germline V and J ends were trimmed by 4 bases and 2 bases, with 11 bases remaining between them. CDR3 length: 13 amino acids. The CDR3: CSVAVGPNTEAFF. The CDR3 DNA is TGCAGCGTTGCGGTGGGCCCTAACACTGAAGCTTTCTTT. Filled out from reference TRBV29-1 and TRBJ1-1, the complete variable domain reads SAVISQKPSRDICQRGTSLTIQCQVDSQVTMMFWYRQQPGQSLTLIATANQGSEATYESGFVIDKFPISRPNLTFSTLTVSNMSPEDSSIYLCSVAVGPNTEAFFGQGTRLTVV.

The gene calls are TRBV12-3 or TRBV12-4 and TRBJ1-2; 10 positions match TRBD1. The trim removed 6 bases at V and 7 bases at J, leaving 8 bases unmatched. The CDR3 is 14 residues long. The CDR3 loop is CASRRQGAGVGYTF. In DNA form, the CDR3 reads TGTGCCAGCAGAAGACAGGGGGCTGGTGTTGGCTACACCTTC.

The V gene is TRBV24-1, the J gene TRBJ1-2; D perhaps matches TRBD1 (6 bases). The CDR3 totals 15 residues. The ends were cut back, 2 bases at V and 3 bases at J, with 12 bases in the middle. From germline, CDR1 is KGHDR and CDR2 SFDVKD. The CDR3 is CATSDSWGRDYGYTF. In nucleotides, the CDR3 is TGTGCCACCAGTGATTCGTGGGGGCGCGACTATGGCTACACCTTC.

The V and J genes are TRBV12-3 or TRBV12-4 and TRBJ2-1, with D uncertain. V was cut by 3 bases and J by 9 bases, with 12 bases left in between. The CDR3 sequence is 13 residues long. CDR3 residues: CASSFIGVSEQFF. Written as DNA, the CDR3 is TGTGCCAGCAGTTTTATTGGTGTCAGTGAGCAGTTCTTC.

In this sample, this clonotype turned up a few times. The gene calls are TRBV12-3 or TRBV12-4 and TRBJ2-2; D is unclear. The CDR3 has 13 residues. V was shortened by 0 bases and J by 7 bases, with 6 bases between the two germline ends. CDR3 loop: CASSLASDGELFF. Written as DNA, the CDR3 is TGTGCCAGCAGTTTAGCCAGCGACGGGGAGCTGTTTTTT.

The chain couples TRBV12-3 or TRBV12-4 to TRBJ2-5; 7 bases are a match to TRBD2. J gave up 2 bases and V 2 bases, and 8 bases lay outside the gene matches. This CDR3 is built from 16 residues. CDR3 sequence (DNA): TGTGCCAGCAGTTTAAACGGGGGAGGGCGGCAAGAGACCCAGTACTTC. Encoded protein: CASSLNGGGRQETQYF.

The DNA of the CDR3 is TGCAGTGCCCAAACCTGGACAGGCGAGCAGTACTTC. Translating it yields CSAQTWTGEQYF. The chain links TRBV20-1 to TRBJ2-7; 7 bases match TRBD1. Germline V gene data show CDR1 as DFQATT and CDR2 as SNEGSKA (reference sequence). This CDR3 spans 12 amino acids. Trimming cost V 6 bases and J 6 bases; bases outside gene matches: 8.

The V gene is TRBV9, the J gene TRBJ2-1, with D perhaps matching TRBD2 (6 bases). The CDR3 contains 16 residues. The germline V gene encodes CDR1 SGDLS and CDR2 YYNGEE. Trimming took 4 bases from V and 2 from J, leaving 16 bases between them. The CDR3 DNA is TGTGCCAGCAGCCCCGGGAGCGGAGGGCCCTACAATGAGCAGTTCTTC. Encoded protein: CASSPGSGGPYNEQFF.

DNA of the CDR3: TGTGCCAGCAGCTTAGGACTTCTCACAGATACGCAGTATTTT. Amino acids: CASSLGLLTDTQYF. This sequence joins TRBV7-6 and TRBJ2-3; D is unclear. V was cut by 1 base and J by 2 bases, with 7 bases left in between. CDR1 is SGHVS, CDR2 FNYEAQ, per germline. The CDR3 is made up of 14 amino acids.

The chain uses TRBV6-1 and TRBJ2-4; either TRBD1 or TRBD2 may fit D (7 bases each). Germline V gene sequence: CDR1 MNHNS, CDR2 SASEGT. The V and J ends lost 4 bases and 6 bases respectively, with 19 bases between them. CDR3 length: 16 residues. The CDR3 reads CASSGTNRGGGNIQYF. The CDR3 bases are TGTGCCAGCAGTGGAACAAACAGGGGCGGGGGAAACATTCAGTACTTC.

Only a few counts were recorded for this clonotype. The J gene is TRBJ1-2, the V gene TRBV27; unclear D gene. The CDR3 has 13 residues. Germline loops: CDR1 MNHEY, CDR2 SMNVEV (reference sequence). Trimming stripped 7 bases from V and 6 bases from J, with 15 bases between. The CDR3 here is CASKLSIGDGYTF. As DNA, the CDR3 is TGTGCCAGCAAATTAAGTATTGGGGATGGCTACACCTTC.

This clonotype was counted between two and nine times. The V call is TRBV5-1, the J call TRBJ2-5; D remains ambiguous. The CDR3 is 14 residues long. V was cut by 4 bases and J by 2 bases, with 12 bases left in between. Germline V CDR1 and CDR2: SGHRS, YFSETQ. The CDR3 region has the DNA TGCGCCAGCAGCCCCCCAGATCCTCAAGAGACCCAGTACTTC. Protein product: CASSPPDPQETQYF.

The DNA of the CDR3 is TGTGCCAGCAGCGTAGGATTTAGCGGTCCCGGGAGCTCCTACAATGAGCAGTTCTTC. Translation: CASSVGFSGPGSSYNEQFF. This chain joins TRBV9 and TRBJ2-1; possible D gene TRBD2, 6 bases. With 0 bases removed from V and 0 bases from J, the gap between germline ends came to 19 bases. The germline V gene encodes CDR1 SGDLS and CDR2 YYNGEE. The CDR3 is made up of 19 amino acids.

This clonotype came up a few times. CDR3 amino acids: CSVGRGGRTSYEQYF. Written as DNA, the CDR3 is TGCAGCGTTGGCAGGGGTGGCAGGACTTCCTACGAGCAGTACTTC. The chain joins TRBV29-1 to TRBJ2-7; D may be TRBD1 (6 bases). CDR3 length: 15 residues. V gave up 4 bases and J gave up 1 base, with 17 bases separating them. Germline-derived CDR1 and CDR2 are SQVTM and ANQGSEA.

This clonotype was observed a single time. The chain carries TRBV28 and TRBJ1-2, with D tentatively TRBD1 (5 bases). Per germline, CDR1 MDHEN and CDR2 SYDVKM. CDR3 length equals 13 residues. Trimming removed 10 bases from V and 4 bases from J, with 16 bases in between. CDR3 coding DNA: TGTGCCATAGCTGACAGTTGGGGCTATGGCTACACCTTC. Its protein is CAIADSWGYGYTF.

The V and J genes are TRBV12-3 or TRBV12-4 and TRBJ2-1; D call uncertain. V lost 2 bases and J 4 bases, leaving 6 bases between the germline ends. The CDR3 is 13 residues long. The CDR3 here is CASSLTTYNEQFF. The CDR3 region has the DNA TGTGCCAGCAGTTTAACTACTTACAATGAGCAGTTCTTC.

The chain links TRBV28 to TRBJ1-1, with no clear D. Germline V gene sequence: CDR1 MDHEN, CDR2 SYDVKM. V was trimmed by 5 bases and J by 7 bases, leaving 11 bases between them. This CDR3 is built from 12 residues. CDR3 sequence: CASSPAGREAFF. CDR3 in DNA: TGTGCCAGCAGTCCCGCGGGTCGTGAAGCTTTCTTT.

With regard to this clonotype: It may be a read error: a sequence one base away is much more abundant. The chain combines TRBV20-1 with TRBJ2-5, with 7 bases identical to TRBD1. This CDR3 is 14 amino acids long. Germline V gene sequence: CDR1 DFQATT, CDR2 SNEGSKA (reference sequence). After removal of 7 bases from V and 11 bases from J, the junction contained 19 bases not matched to a gene. The CDR3 protein is CSGQGSGLTYKQYF. In DNA, the CDR3 is TGCAGTGGACAGGGCTCGGGATTAACCTACAAGCAGTACTTC.

This clonotype was detected a few times. CDR3 bases: TGTGCCAGCAGCCATCAAACCAGAAAATATGGCTACACCTTC. Protein: CASSHQTRKYGYTF. The chain recombines TRBV3-1 with TRBJ1-2; D unresolved. Looked up from germline, CDR1 is LGHDT and CDR2 is YNNKEL (reference sequence). There are 14 residues in the CDR3. V dropped 3 bases and J dropped 5 bases, with 13 bases sitting between them.